This T cell receptor (beta chain) comes out of a study of blood T cells in healthy people across ages (dated by TCRdb to between 2015 and 2016). Turning to the overall study: Template switching captured roughly one uniquely barcoded TCR beta cDNA molecule per two T cells in model experiments. For two donors (one aged 18 to 30 and one aged 80 or older), the study analyzed two additional independent replicas of 1 million unique cDNA reads from the same blood draw. The study measured age-related changes in TCR beta repertoire diversity using deep sequencing normalized with unique cDNA molecular identifiers. To avoid experimental bias, donors of different ages were spread randomly across the sequencing lanes. Four age groups were formed from the donors: young (average approximately 15 years), middle-aged (less than 40), aged (around 62) and long-lived (more than 75). The full study reports these points: Observed TCR beta diversity correlated strongly with the percentage of naive T cells measured by flow cytometry. Because the CMV infection status of the donors was unknown, age-related changes in expanded clonotypes may potentially have been confounded. Bulk unsorted PBMC profiling prevented conclusive comparison of naive and antigen-experienced compartments. Observed TCR beta diversity per million T cells fell roughly linearly with age, and a significant reduction was already apparent by age about 38. Total diversity estimates from one million sequenced T cells were considered lower bounds and underestimates. Compared with the aged group, more naive CD4+ T cells, fewer expanded clones and increased TCR diversity were shown by the long-lived group, suggesting age selection.

This clonotype occurred a few times. Its recognized antigen is unknown. Base qualities were left out, and no much larger clone turns up one base away. Libraries were made using 5' RACE. Sequencing instrument: Illumina HiSeq 2500. A second PCR of 7 to 11 cycles was run with a J-beta primer mix and a sample-barcoded 5' primer. Each TCR beta cDNA molecule received a unique molecular identifier from a template-switch 5' adaptor carrying 12 random nucleotides. Each sample yielded at least 2.5 million CDR3-containing paired-end reads. The Mint cDNA synthesis kit, primed by a TRBC-specific oligonucleotide, was used to synthesize first-strand cDNA from all RNA. Following uracil-DNA glycosylase treatment, all cDNA underwent a first 18-cycle PCR with the universal primers M1SS and BC2_uni_R. The study's processing was this. For normalization, 1 million high-quality reads were randomly selected from each sample, with every read carrying a distinct molecular identifier. Instead of being binned into consensus sequences, reads that shared molecular identifiers were thrown out. MiTCR, set to a Q25 quality threshold and the strictest error-elimination algorithm, was used for CDR3 identification, clonotype clustering and error correction. A nonparametric unseen species model with Euler transformation was used to estimate a lower bound on total TCR beta diversity. TCRdb reran the public reads through fastp at Q25 and MiXCR, keeping productive beta chains. Every CDR3 protein is listed once, alongside the most common genes and DNA of its rows. TCRdb, rather than the study authors, made the V and J calls. The sample includes 890,000 or so distinct CDR3 sequences, with around 62% observed a single time. In total, the top ten clones hold 25% to 30% of the sample.

The CDR1 and CDR2 encoded by the germline V gene are ENHRY and SYGVKD. At the junction V is shortened by 3 bases and J by 3 bases, with 12 bases in between. From the cysteine up to the phenylalanine, the CDR3 has a length of 14 residues. Solely the CDR3 DNA is kept, with 42 bases framed from the first base. The roughly 38 donors, aged about 6 to 95 years, were systemically healthy Caucasian individuals from Russia. Each donor gave 8 to 10 milliliters of peripheral blood, collected into EDTA-treated Vacutainer tubes. Ficoll-Paque density-gradient centrifugation was used to isolate PBMCs, with at least 6.5 million obtained per sample. Trizol reagent was used to extract total RNA from PBMCs, with at least 6 micrograms per sample. For every donor, flow cytometry on a PBMC aliquot measured the percentage of naive CD45RAhigh/CD27high T cells.

This sequence originates from a man in his thirties or forties in good health. The sequencing input was blood. The rearranged chain carries TRBV10-3 and TRBJ2-7, with no D gene named confidently. The encoded CDR3 is CAISDPRNDYEQYF. The nucleotide sequence is given as TGTGCCATCAGTGACCCCAGGAATGACTACGAGCAGTACTTC.